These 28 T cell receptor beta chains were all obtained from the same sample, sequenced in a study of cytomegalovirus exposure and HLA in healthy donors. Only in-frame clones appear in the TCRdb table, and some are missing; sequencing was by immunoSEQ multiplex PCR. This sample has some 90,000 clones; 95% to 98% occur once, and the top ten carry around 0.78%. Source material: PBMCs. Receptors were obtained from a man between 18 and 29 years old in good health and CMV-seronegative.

The CDR3 DNA sequence: TGCGCCAGCAGCCAAGAGGGGAGCTCCGGGGCCAACGTCCTGACTTTC. It codes for CASSQEGSSGANVLTF. The V and J genes are TRBV4-1 and TRBJ2-6; tentatively, D is TRBD2 (5 bases). Germline loops: CDR1 MGHRA, CDR2 YSYEKL. The germline V and J ends were trimmed by 0 bases and 4 bases, with 10 bases remaining between them. The CDR3 length is 16 residues.

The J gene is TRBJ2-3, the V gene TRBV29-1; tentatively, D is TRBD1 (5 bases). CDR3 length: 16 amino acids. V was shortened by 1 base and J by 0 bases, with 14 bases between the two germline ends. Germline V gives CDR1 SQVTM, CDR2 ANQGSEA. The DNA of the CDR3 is TGCAGCGTTGAAGGTGGGGCGGATGTCAGCACAGATACGCAGTATTTT. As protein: CSVEGGADVSTDTQYF.

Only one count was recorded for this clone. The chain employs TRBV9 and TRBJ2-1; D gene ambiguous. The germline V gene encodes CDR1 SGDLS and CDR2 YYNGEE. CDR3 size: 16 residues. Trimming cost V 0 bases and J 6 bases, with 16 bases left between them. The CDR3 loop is CASSVANERPSNEQFF. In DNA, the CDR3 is TGTGCCAGCAGCGTAGCTAACGAGCGCCCAAGCAATGAGCAGTTCTTC.

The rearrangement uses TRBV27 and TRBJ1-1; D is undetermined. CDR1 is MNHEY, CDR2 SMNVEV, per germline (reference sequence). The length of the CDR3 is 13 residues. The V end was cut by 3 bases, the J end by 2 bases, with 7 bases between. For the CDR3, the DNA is TGTGCCAGCAGTTTCTCACAAAACACTGAAGCTTTCTTT. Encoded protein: CASSFSQNTEAFF.

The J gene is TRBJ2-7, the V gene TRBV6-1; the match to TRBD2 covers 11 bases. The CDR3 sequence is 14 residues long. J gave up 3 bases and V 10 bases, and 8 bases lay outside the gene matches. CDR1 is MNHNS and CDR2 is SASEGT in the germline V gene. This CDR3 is CAIPRLAGSYEQYF. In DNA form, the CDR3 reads TGTGCCATCCCTCGACTAGCGGGAAGCTACGAGCAGTACTTC.

The CDR3 DNA is TGTGCCAGTAGGGTTTCTTCGGGAGGCTCTGGGGCCAACGTCCTGACTTTC. Encoded protein: CASRVSSGGSGANVLTF. The chain is built from TRBV19 and TRBJ2-6; 7 bases agree with TRBD2. CDR1 is LNHDA, CDR2 SQIVND, per germline (reference sequence). Losses at the gene ends were 6 bases for V and 0 bases for J; bases not matched to a gene: 8. CDR3 length equals 17 residues.

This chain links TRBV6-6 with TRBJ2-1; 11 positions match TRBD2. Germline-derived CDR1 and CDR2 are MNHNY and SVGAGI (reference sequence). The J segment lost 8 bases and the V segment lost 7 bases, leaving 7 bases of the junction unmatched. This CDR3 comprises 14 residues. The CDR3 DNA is TGTGCCAGCAATGTAGCGGGAGGGCCCGATGAGCAGTTCTTC. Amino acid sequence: CASNVAGGPDEQFF.

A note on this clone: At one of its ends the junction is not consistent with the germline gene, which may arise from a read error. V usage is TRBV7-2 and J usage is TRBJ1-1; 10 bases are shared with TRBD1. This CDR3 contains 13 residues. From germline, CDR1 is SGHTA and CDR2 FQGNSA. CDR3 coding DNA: TGTGCCAGCAGCTCCAGACAGGGGGCTGAGGCTTTCTTT. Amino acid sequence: CASSSRQGAEAFF.

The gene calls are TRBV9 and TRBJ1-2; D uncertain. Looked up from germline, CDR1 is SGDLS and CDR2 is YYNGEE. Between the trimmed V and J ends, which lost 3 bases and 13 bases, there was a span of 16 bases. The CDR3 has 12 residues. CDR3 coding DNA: TGTGCCAGCAGCGCCCAAGCGGAGATTCCCACCTTC. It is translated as CASSAQAEIPTF. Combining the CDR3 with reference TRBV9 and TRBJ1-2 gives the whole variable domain DSGVTQTPKHLITATGQRVTLRCSPRSGDLSVYWYQQSLDQGLQFLIQYYNGEERAKGNILERFSAQQFPDLHSELNLSSLELGDSALYFCASSAQAEIPTFGSGTRLTVV.

DNA of the CDR3: TGTGCCAGCAGTTTGAGTGAGGGTTACTACGAGCAGTACTTC. Translated: CASSLSEGYYEQYF. The chain combines TRBV27 with TRBJ2-7, with D perhaps TRBD2 (5 bases). Between the trimmed V and J ends, which lost 3 bases and 3 bases, there was a span of 12 bases. Germline assignment: CDR1 MNHEY and CDR2 SMNVEV (reference sequence). This CDR3 has 14 residues.

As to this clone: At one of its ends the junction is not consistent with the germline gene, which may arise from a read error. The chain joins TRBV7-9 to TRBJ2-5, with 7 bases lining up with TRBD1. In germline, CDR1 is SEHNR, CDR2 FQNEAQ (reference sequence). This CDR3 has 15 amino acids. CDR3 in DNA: TGTGCCAGCAGCTCGTACGCTACCGGACAGGCCCTCCCCCACTTC. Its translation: CASSSYATGQALPHF.

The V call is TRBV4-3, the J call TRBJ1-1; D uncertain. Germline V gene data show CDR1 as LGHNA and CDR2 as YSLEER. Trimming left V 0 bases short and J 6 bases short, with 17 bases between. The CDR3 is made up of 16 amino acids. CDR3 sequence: CASSQDLGPPSAEAFF. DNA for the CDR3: TGCGCCAGCAGCCAAGATCTAGGCCCTCCGTCAGCTGAAGCTTTCTTT.

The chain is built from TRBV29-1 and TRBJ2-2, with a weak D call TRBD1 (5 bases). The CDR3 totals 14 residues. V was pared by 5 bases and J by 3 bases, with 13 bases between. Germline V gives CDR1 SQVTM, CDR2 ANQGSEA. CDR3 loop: CSVSLTVDTGELFF. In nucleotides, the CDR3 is TGCAGCGTTTCCCTGACAGTTGACACCGGGGAGCTGTTTTTT.

DNA of the CDR3: TGTGCCAGCAGTACTGGGGGGACCTACTACGAGCAGTACTTC. It yields the protein CASSTGGTYYEQYF. This rearrangement joins TRBV6-5 to TRBJ2-7; D is possibly TRBD2 (6 bases). Germline lookup yields CDR1 MNHEY and CDR2 SVGAGI. V lost 5 bases to trimming and J lost 3 bases, with 14 bases between them. The CDR3 covers 14 residues.

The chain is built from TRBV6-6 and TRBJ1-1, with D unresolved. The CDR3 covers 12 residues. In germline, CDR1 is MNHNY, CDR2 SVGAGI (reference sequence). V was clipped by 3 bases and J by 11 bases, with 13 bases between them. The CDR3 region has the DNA TGTGCCAGCAGTTATAACAGTGACCTGGCTTTCTTT. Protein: CASSYNSDLAFF.

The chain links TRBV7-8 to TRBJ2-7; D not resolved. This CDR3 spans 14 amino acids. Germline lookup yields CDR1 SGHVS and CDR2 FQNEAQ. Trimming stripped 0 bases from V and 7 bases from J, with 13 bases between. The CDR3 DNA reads TGTGCCAGCAGCTTAGCGCAAAGACACCATGAGCAGTACGTC. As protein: CASSLAQRHHEQYV.

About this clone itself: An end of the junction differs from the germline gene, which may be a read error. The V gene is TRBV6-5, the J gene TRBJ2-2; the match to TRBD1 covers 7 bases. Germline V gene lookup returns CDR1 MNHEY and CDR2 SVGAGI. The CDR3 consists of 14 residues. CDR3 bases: TGTGCCAGCCGCACAGGGGTCTTCACCGGGGAGCTGCTTTTT. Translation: CASRTGVFTGELLF.

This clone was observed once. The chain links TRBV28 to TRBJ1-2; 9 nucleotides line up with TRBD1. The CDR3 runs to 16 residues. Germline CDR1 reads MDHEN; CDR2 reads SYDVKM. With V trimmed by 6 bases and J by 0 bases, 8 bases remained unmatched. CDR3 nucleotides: TGTGCCAGCAGGCCGATCCGGGACAGGGCTAACTATGGCTACACCTTC. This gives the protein CASRPIRDRANYGYTF.

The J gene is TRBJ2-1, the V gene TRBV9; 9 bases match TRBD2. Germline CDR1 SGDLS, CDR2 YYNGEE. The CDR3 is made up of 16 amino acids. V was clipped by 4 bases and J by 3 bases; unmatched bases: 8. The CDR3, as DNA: TGTGCCAGCAGCCCTCGAGTAGCGGGAGACTACAATGAGCAGTTCTTC. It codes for CASSPRVAGDYNEQFF.

The CDR3 bases are TGTGCCAGCAGCTTAGCTCCAGACTCGAGCACCGGGGAGCTGTTTTTT. It specifies CASSLAPDSSTGELFF. This chain joins TRBV7-2 and TRBJ2-2, with D hard to call. Germline CDR1 and CDR2: SGHTA and FQGNSA. V dropped 0 bases and J dropped 4 bases, with 12 bases sitting between them. The CDR3 has 16 amino acids.

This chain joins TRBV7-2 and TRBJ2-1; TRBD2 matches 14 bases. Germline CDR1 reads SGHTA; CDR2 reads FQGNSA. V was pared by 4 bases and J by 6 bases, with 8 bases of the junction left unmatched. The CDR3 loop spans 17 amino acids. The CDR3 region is CASSSRTSGGRINEQFF. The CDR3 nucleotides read TGTGCCAGCAGCTCCCGGACTAGCGGGGGGCGCATCAATGAGCAGTTCTTC.

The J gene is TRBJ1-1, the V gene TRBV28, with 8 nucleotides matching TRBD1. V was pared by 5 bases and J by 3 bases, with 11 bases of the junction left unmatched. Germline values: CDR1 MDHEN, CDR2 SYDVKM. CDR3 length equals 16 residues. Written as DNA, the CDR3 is TGTGCCAGCAGTCCCCGGGACTACAGGGGGGACACTGAAGCTTTCTTT. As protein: CASSPRDYRGDTEAFF.

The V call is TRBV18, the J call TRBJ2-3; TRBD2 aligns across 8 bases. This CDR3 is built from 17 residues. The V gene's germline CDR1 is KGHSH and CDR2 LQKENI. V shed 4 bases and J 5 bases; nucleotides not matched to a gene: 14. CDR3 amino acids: CASSLPGGPDVGDTQYF. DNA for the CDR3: TGTGCCAGCTCACTTCCGGGAGGGCCGGACGTTGGAGATACGCAGTATTTT.

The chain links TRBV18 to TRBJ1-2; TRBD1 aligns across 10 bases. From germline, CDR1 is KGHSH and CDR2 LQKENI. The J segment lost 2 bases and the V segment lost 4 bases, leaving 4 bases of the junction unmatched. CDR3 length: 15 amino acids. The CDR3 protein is CASSLGTGANYGYTF. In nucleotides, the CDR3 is TGTGCCAGCTCACTAGGGACAGGGGCAAACTATGGCTACACCTTC.

Written as DNA, the CDR3 is TGCGCCAGCAGCAAGGGACTAGCGGGAGCCACCGGGGAGCTGTTTTTT. Translated: CASSKGLAGATGELFF. The V and J genes are TRBV5-1 and TRBJ2-2; 14 bases are a match to TRBD2. Germline CDR1 and CDR2: SGHRS and YFSETQ. This CDR3 is 16 amino acids long. V lost 4 bases to trimming and J lost 4 bases; unmatched junction nucleotides: 3.

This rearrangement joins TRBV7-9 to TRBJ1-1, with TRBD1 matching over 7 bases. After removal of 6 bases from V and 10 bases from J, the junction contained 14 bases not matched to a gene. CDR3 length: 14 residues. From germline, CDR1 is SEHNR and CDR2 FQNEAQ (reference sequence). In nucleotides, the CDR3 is TGTGCCAGCAGACCCCCTCAGGGGGGAGGCGGAGCTTTCTTT. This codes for CASRPPQGGGGAFF. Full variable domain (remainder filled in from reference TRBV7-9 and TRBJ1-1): DTGVSQNPRHKITKRGQNVTFRCDPISEHNRLYWYRQTLGQGPEFLTYFQNEAQLEKSRLLSDRFSAERPKGSFSTLEIQRTEQGDSAMYLCASRPPQGGGGAFFGQGTRLTVV.

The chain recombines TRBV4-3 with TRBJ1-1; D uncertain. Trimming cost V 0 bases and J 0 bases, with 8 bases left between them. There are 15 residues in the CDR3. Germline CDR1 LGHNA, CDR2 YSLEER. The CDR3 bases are TGCGCCAGCAGCCAAGAGTACACACTGAACACTGAAGCTTTCTTT. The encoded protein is CASSQEYTLNTEAFF.

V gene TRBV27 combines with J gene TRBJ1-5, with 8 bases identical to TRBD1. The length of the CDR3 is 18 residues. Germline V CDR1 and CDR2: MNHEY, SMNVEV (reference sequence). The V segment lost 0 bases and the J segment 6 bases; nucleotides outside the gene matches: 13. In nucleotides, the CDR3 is TGTGCCAGCAGTTTATCGGCCGAACAGGGGGTCTGGTCTCAGCCCCAGCATTTT. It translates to CASSLSAEQGVWSQPQHF.